This T cell receptor beta chain comes out of a study of Ad26.COV2.S vaccination and SARS-CoV-2 variants. General study points: Participants given vaccine showed non-spike TCR breadth similar to that of placebo recipients. Marked by substantial breadth, spike-specific CD8+ and CD4+ T cell responses were reportedly seen after vaccination.

Documented treatment: 15 to 20 received Ad26.COV2.S at low or high dose, single or two shots; about 5 received placebo; per-sample allocation not given. Vaccine and placebo recipients were sampled on day 63 after the first injection. The shot given was an Ad26 vector that makes Wuhan-strain SARS-CoV-2 spike. Worth noting for this clone: As yet, its antigen is unknown.

The protocol was immunoSEQ multiplex PCR, while the TCRdb copy is restricted to in-frame clones and leaves out a portion. The sample has over 450,000 clones, 80% to 90% seen once. This clonotype was obtained from a person aged 18-60 years who received the Ad26.COV2.S COVID-19 vaccine or a placebo. The sequencing here drew on peripheral blood, taken in a trial of Ad26.COV2.S vaccine versus placebo.

The CDR3 reads CASSLLGTYEQYF. The CDR3 nucleotides read TGCGCCAGCAGCTTGTTGGGTACCTACGAGCAGTACTTC. V gene TRBV5-1 combines with J gene TRBJ2-7; D is unresolved. V gave up 1 base and J gave up 2 bases, with 7 bases separating them. The CDR3 is 13 amino acids. Germline V lookup: CDR1 SGHRS, CDR2 YFSETQ.